The clone carrying this TCR beta chain has only one observation. The data were produced by immunoSEQ multiplex PCR, yet TCRdb's version contains in-frame clones alone and is incomplete. The sample includes more than 400,000 clones, about 92% of them seen just once. These data are taken from a study of blood T cell repertoires in COVID-19. CDR3 size: 14 residues. Germline lookup yields CDR1 SGHRS and CDR2 YFSETQ. The V segment lost 4 bases and the J segment 8 bases; nucleotides outside the gene matches: 8. This receptor was taken from a man aged 18 to 29 who had recovered from COVID-19. The sequencing sample was made of PBMCs or T cells enriched from blood (not recorded which). The rearrangement joins TRBV5-1 to TRBJ1-1; 10 bases map to TRBD1. CDR3 amino acids: CASSLGTGAPEAFF. CDR3 coding DNA: TGCGCCAGCAGCCTCGGGACAGGGGCGCCCGAAGCTTTCTTT.